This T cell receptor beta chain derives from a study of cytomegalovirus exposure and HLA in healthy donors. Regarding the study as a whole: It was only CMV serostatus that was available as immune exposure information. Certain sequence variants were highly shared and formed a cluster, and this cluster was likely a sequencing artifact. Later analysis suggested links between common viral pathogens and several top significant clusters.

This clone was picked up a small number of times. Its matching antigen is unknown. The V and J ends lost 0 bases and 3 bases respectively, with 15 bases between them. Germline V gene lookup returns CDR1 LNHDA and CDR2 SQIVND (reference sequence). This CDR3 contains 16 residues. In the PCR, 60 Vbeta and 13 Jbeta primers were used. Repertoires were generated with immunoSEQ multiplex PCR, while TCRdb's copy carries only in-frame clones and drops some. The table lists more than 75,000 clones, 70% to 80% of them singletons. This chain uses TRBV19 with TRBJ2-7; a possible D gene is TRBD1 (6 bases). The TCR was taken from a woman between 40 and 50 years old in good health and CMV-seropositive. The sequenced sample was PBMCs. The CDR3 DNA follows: TGTGCCAGTAGTATAGATGCAGGGGTCAAGAACTACGAGCAGTACTTC. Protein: CASSIDAGVKNYEQYF.